These 29 T cell receptor beta chains were sequenced from one sample in a study of shared clonotypes between healthy human individuals. Naive CD8 cells, CD45RO-negative and positively selected for CCR7, excluded terminally differentiated effector memory CD45RA+ cells. The repertoire was sequenced with immunoSEQ multiplex PCR; TCRdb's copy has only in-frame clones and lacks some. The sample contains roughly 770,000 clones, about 97% of which appear only once. The sample taken for sequencing was naive CD8+ T cells sorted from blood. These receptor sequences come from a young man in good health.

The V gene is TRBV19, the J gene TRBJ2-7; maybe TRBD2 (6 bases). V shed 9 bases and J shed 2 bases, with 8 bases lying between them. Germline V gene sequence: CDR1 LNHDA, CDR2 SQIVND (reference sequence). The CDR3 consists of 11 residues. The CDR3 protein is CASGGTYEQYF. Written as DNA, the CDR3 is TGTGCCAGCGGAGGGACCTACGAGCAGTACTTC.

The chain couples TRBV6-1 to TRBJ2-7; D remains ambiguous. CDR3 length equals 14 residues. Germline CDR1 MNHNS, CDR2 SASEGT. V lost 8 bases and J lost 5, with 19 bases in between. The DNA of the CDR3 is TGTGCCAGCGGTATACAGAACAAAAGGGACGAGCAGTACTTC. Protein product: CASGIQNKRDEQYF.

V gene TRBV18 combines with J gene TRBJ1-1; no definite D call. This CDR3 is built from 14 residues. The germline V gene encodes CDR1 KGHSH and CDR2 LQKENI. V was shortened by 6 bases and J by 1 base, with 12 bases between the two germline ends. This CDR3 is CASSPAGANTEAFF. The CDR3 nucleotides are TGTGCCAGCTCCCCAGCAGGAGCGAACACTGAAGCTTTCTTT.

J is TRBJ1-2 and V is TRBV4-1; D might be TRBD1 (5 bases). V was pared by 0 bases and J by 8 bases, with 19 bases between. Germline CDR1 and CDR2: MGHRA and YSYEKL. CDR3 length equals 16 residues. The CDR3 loop is CASSQDWDSGLGGYTF. Written as DNA, the CDR3 is TGCGCCAGCAGCCAAGATTGGGATTCGGGGCTCGGGGGCTACACCTTC.

This clone was seen once. This sequence joins TRBV7-8 and TRBJ2-3; 8 bases agree with TRBD1. This CDR3 has 16 amino acids. V was clipped by 5 bases and J by 0 bases; unmatched bases: 7. The germline V gene encodes CDR1 SGHVS and CDR2 FQNEAQ. The CDR3 here is CASSGRQGMSTDTQYF. The CDR3 region has the DNA TGTGCCAGCAGCGGACGACAGGGGATGAGCACAGATACGCAGTATTTT.

The chain employs TRBV27 and TRBJ2-7; D gene ambiguous. Looked up from germline, CDR1 is MNHEY and CDR2 is SMNVEV (reference sequence). The V end lost 6 bases, the J end lost 0 bases, and 9 bases lay between the germline ends. The length of the CDR3 is 13 residues. The CDR3 here is CASRSPGSYEQYF. As DNA, the CDR3 is TGTGCCAGCAGGTCCCCAGGCTCCTACGAGCAGTACTTC.

The chain is built from TRBV7-2 and TRBJ2-1; 10 bases agree with TRBD2. V shed 8 bases and J 1 base; nucleotides not matched to a gene: 5. The CDR3 loop spans 15 amino acids. Germline CDR1 SGHTA, CDR2 FQGNSA. The CDR3 protein is CASGLLAGSYNEQFF. CDR3 in DNA: TGTGCCAGCGGTTTACTAGCGGGATCCTACAATGAGCAGTTCTTC.

The chain recombines TRBV7-9 with TRBJ2-3, with D maybe TRBD2 (6 bases). The CDR3 runs 15 residues. V lost 5 bases and J lost 1, with 13 bases in between. In germline, CDR1 is SEHNR, CDR2 FQNEAQ (reference sequence). The CDR3 DNA reads TGTGCCAGCAGCGCCACGCCTAGCGGCACAGATACGCAGTATTTT. Residues: CASSATPSGTDTQYF.

The chain is built from TRBV6-1 and TRBJ2-7; D not resolved. Trimming cost V 3 bases and J 6 bases, with 6 bases left between them. The germline gives CDR1 MNHNS, CDR2 SASEGT. The CDR3 is 11 amino acids. The CDR3 loop is CASSDNGEQYF. In DNA, the CDR3 is TGTGCCAGCAGTGATAACGGCGAGCAGTACTTC.

This chain connects TRBV7-9 to TRBJ2-1, with 7 bases matching TRBD2. The CDR3 runs to 16 residues. In germline, CDR1 is SEHNR, CDR2 FQNEAQ (reference sequence). Unmatched junction bases numbered 10, after V lost 5 bases and J lost 3 bases. CDR3 loop: CASSPSSSGVYNEQFF. CDR3 DNA sequence: TGTGCCAGCAGCCCCAGCTCTAGCGGAGTCTACAATGAGCAGTTCTTC.

V usage is TRBV27 and J usage is TRBJ2-1; the D is unclear. In germline, CDR1 is MNHEY, CDR2 SMNVEV (reference sequence). The CDR3 runs 13 residues. Trimming removed 3 bases at V and 4 bases at J, with 7 bases between. The CDR3 nucleotides read TGTGCCAGCAGTTTCCTCCCTTACAATGAGCAGTTCTTC. This codes for CASSFLPYNEQFF.

The J gene is TRBJ1-4, the V gene TRBV6-1; no clear D. The V gene's germline CDR1 is MNHNS and CDR2 SASEGT. The V end was cut by 0 bases, the J end by 0 bases, with 17 bases between. The CDR3 has 19 amino acids. DNA of the CDR3: TGTGCCAGCAGTGAAGCAAAGTCGGGCAGGAGAGCAACTAATGAAAAACTGTTTTTT. Protein sequence: CASSEAKSGRRATNEKLFF.

V is TRBV21-1 and J is TRBJ1-2. TRBV21-1 is tagged as a pseudogene. The CDR3 runs 16 residues. The chain's CDR3 is CASSYKGGGGSCGYTF. DNA for the CDR3: TGTGCCAGCAGCTACAAGGGAGGGGGAGGCTCCTGTGGCTACACCTTC.

The chain links TRBV11-2 to TRBJ2-1; 9 bases fit TRBD2. Germline lookup yields CDR1 SGHAT and CDR2 FQNNGV. V gave up 4 bases and J gave up 4 bases; unmatched junction bases: 8. The CDR3 spans 16 residues. CDR3 sequence (DNA): TGTGCCAGCAGCTCCTTGACTAGCGGCCCATACAATGAGCAGTTCTTC. Encoded protein: CASSSLTSGPYNEQFF.

J is TRBJ2-7 and V is TRBV11-2; 11 positions agree with TRBD2. Germline loops: CDR1 SGHAT, CDR2 FQNNGV. This CDR3 has 16 residues. Trimming at V came to 5 bases and at J to 0 bases, leaving 6 bases not matched to a gene. For the CDR3, the DNA is TGTGCCAGCAGCCCCGGACTAGCGGGCCTCTCCTACGAGCAGTACTTC. Protein sequence: CASSPGLAGLSYEQYF.

The V call is TRBV4-1, the J call TRBJ2-5; no clear D. This CDR3 has 13 residues. Between the trimmed V and J ends, which lost 1 base and 5 bases, there was a span of 8 bases. The V gene's germline CDR1 is MGHRA and CDR2 YSYEKL. The CDR3, as DNA: TGCGCCAGCAGCCAAGTTTTAGGGGAGACCCAGTACTTC. It is translated as CASSQVLGETQYF.

CDR3 in DNA: TGTGCCAGCAGCCCTCTCGTGATCACCACCGGGGAGCTGTTTTTT. Residues: CASSPLVITTGELFF. The gene calls are TRBV14 and TRBJ2-2, with no clear D. From germline, CDR1 is SGHDN and CDR2 FVKESK. V dropped 4 bases and J dropped 4 bases, with 13 bases sitting between them. The length of the CDR3 is 15 residues.

The chain joins TRBV29-1 to TRBJ2-7; no reliable D call. Germline assignment: CDR1 SQVTM and CDR2 ANQGSEA. The CDR3 contains 14 residues. Between the trimmed V and J ends, which lost 4 bases and 2 bases, there was a span of 15 bases. The CDR3 sequence is CSVVLGTQTYEQYF. The CDR3 region has the DNA TGCAGCGTTGTTCTGGGTACGCAGACCTACGAGCAGTACTTC.

With respect to this clone: Different DNA sequences within this sample yield the same CDR3. The rearrangement joins TRBV29-1 to TRBJ2-7; 8 nucleotides align to TRBD2. Germline values: CDR1 SQVTM, CDR2 ANQGSEA. V lost 4 bases, J lost 2 bases, and 4 bases stayed unmatched. This CDR3 has 13 residues. CDR3 coding DNA: TGCAGCGTTGGAGCGGGAGATACCTACGAGCAGTACTTC. It yields the protein CSVGAGDTYEQYF.

This clone was counted a few times. The chain has TRBV18 and TRBJ2-3; D not resolved. The CDR3 runs to 16 residues. V was trimmed by 8 bases and J by 2 bases, leaving 20 bases between them. Germline values: CDR1 KGHSH, CDR2 LQKENI. The CDR3 bases are TGTGCCAGCACACTCGGACCGAACCAATCCACAGATACGCAGTATTTT. Amino acids: CASTLGPNQSTDTQYF.

This chain connects TRBV14 to TRBJ2-1; no reliable D call. There are 15 residues in the CDR3. V was trimmed by 5 bases and J by 4 bases, leaving 15 bases between them. Germline V CDR1 and CDR2: SGHDN, FVKESK. CDR3 amino acids: CASSKATQAYNEQFF. The CDR3 DNA reads as TGTGCCAGCAGCAAAGCGACGCAAGCATACAATGAGCAGTTCTTC.

The rearrangement joins TRBV7-9 to TRBJ2-1; 7 bases map to TRBD1. V was pared by 2 bases and J by 8 bases, with 6 bases of the junction left unmatched. Germline CDR1 is SEHNR and CDR2 is FQNEAQ (reference sequence). CDR3 length: 14 amino acids. In nucleotides, the CDR3 is TGTGCCAGCAGCTTACCGACAGGGCTACATGAGCAGTTCTTC. Encoded protein: CASSLPTGLHEQFF.

The chain recombines TRBV7-3 with TRBJ2-1, with D possibly TRBD2 on 6 matching bases. CDR1 SGHTA and CDR2 FQGTGA come from the germline V gene. With 6 bases removed from V and 9 bases from J, the gap between germline ends came to 27 bases. CDR3 length equals 17 residues. The CDR3 here is CASSQKGRALEGGEQFF. The DNA for the CDR3 is TGTGCCAGCAGTCAGAAAGGCCGGGCCCTGGAGGGCGGTGAGCAGTTCTTC. Drawing the rest from reference TRBV7-3 and TRBJ2-1, the complete variable domain is GAGVSQTPSNKVTEKGKYVELRCDPISGHTALYWYRQSLGQGPEFLIYFQGTGAADDSGLPNDRFFAVRPEGSVSTLKIQRTERGDSAVYLCASSQKGRALEGGEQFFGPGTRLTVL.

V is TRBV29-1 and J is TRBJ1-2; the D is unclear. The CDR3 covers 14 residues. Trimming removed 6 bases at V and 4 bases at J, with 18 bases between. Germline lookup yields CDR1 SQVTM and CDR2 ANQGSEA. The CDR3 region is CSVIVNGQPYGYTF. CDR3 coding DNA: TGCAGCGTGATTGTGAATGGGCAGCCCTATGGCTACACCTTC.

The chain has TRBV10-2 and TRBJ1-5; 10 positions agree with TRBD1. Unmatched junction bases numbered 10, after V lost 6 bases and J lost 2 bases. Germline V gives CDR1 WSHSY, CDR2 SAAADI. The CDR3 consists of 17 residues. The CDR3 sequence: CASRGGTGTGGNQPQHF. The CDR3 nucleotides read TGCGCCAGCAGGGGGGGGACCGGGACAGGGGGCAATCAGCCCCAGCATTTT.

The chain carries TRBV27 and TRBJ2-7; D may match TRBD1 or TRBD2 (5 bases each). Germline CDR1 is MNHEY and CDR2 is SMNVEV (reference sequence). Trimming removed 4 bases from V and 3 bases from J, with 13 bases in between. The CDR3 has 14 amino acids. CDR3: CASSSGRIHYEQYF. As DNA, the CDR3 is TGTGCCAGCAGTTCGGGACGGATCCACTACGAGCAGTACTTC.

This rearrangement joins TRBV10-3 to TRBJ2-7; 10 bases line up with TRBD2. CDR3 length: 14 residues. Germline CDR1 reads ENHRY; CDR2 reads SYGVKD. The trim removed 6 bases at V and 6 bases at J, leaving 8 bases unmatched. CDR3 bases: TGTGCCATCAGCCCCCCGGGACTAGCGTCCGAGCAGTACTTC. Encoded protein: CAISPPGLASEQYF.

The rearrangement joins TRBV2 to TRBJ2-3; TRBD2 is a possible D gene (5 bases). The CDR3 is made up of 14 amino acids. Trimming left V 2 bases short and J 4 bases short, with 10 bases between. Germline values: CDR1 SNHLY, CDR2 FYNNEI. CDR3 loop: CASSELDWADTQYF. The CDR3 DNA reads TGTGCCAGCAGTGAATTGGACTGGGCAGATACGCAGTATTTT.

The chain employs TRBV2 and TRBJ2-1, with 13 bases matching TRBD2. Germline CDR1 reads SNHLY; CDR2 reads FYNNEI. The CDR3 runs 19 residues. Unmatched junction bases numbered 14, after V lost 3 bases and J lost 6 bases. CDR3 loop: CASSEIGTSGKGSVNEQFF. The CDR3 nucleotides are TGTGCCAGCAGTGAGATCGGGACTAGCGGGAAGGGTAGCGTCAATGAGCAGTTCTTC.